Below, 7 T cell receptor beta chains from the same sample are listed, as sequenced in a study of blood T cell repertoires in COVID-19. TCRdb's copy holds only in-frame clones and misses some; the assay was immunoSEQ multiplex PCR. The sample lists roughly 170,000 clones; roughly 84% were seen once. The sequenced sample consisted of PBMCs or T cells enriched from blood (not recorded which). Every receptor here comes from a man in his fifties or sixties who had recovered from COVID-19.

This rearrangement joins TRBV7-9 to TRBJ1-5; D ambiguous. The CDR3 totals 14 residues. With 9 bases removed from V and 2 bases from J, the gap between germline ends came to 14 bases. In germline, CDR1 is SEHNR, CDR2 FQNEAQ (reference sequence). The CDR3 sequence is CARSGVVGNQPQHF. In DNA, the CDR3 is TGTGCCAGGTCCGGGGTGGTCGGCAATCAGCCCCAGCATTTT.

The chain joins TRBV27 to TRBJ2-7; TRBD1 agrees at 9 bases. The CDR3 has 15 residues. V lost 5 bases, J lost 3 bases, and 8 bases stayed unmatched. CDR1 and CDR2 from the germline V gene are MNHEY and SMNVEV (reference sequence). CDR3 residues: CASSLRTGALYEQYF. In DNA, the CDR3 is TGTGCCAGCAGTCTAAGGACAGGGGCCCTCTACGAGCAGTACTTC.

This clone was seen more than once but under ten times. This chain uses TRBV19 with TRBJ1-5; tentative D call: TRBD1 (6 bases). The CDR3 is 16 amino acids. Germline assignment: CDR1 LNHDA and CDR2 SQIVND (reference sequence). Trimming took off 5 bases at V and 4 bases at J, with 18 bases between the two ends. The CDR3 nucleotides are TGTGCCAGTAGTGGTGCAGGGGCGAATAGGAATCAGCCCCAGCATTTT. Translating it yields CASSGAGANRNQPQHF.

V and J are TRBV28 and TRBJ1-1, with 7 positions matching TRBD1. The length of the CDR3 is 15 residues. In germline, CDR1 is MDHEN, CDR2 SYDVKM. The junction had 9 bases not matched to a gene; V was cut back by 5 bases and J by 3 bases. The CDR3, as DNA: TGTGCCAGCAGTCCCCCAGGACAGGTCCACACTGAAGCTTTCTTT. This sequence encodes CASSPPGQVHTEAFF.

The DNA of the CDR3 is TGTGCCAGCAGTTTATCCCCGGGGAGCTCCTACGAGCAGTACTTC. The encoded protein is CASSLSPGSSYEQYF. V is TRBV27 and J is TRBJ2-7, with TRBD2 as a possible D gene (5 bases). The V gene's germline CDR1 is MNHEY and CDR2 SMNVEV (reference sequence). There are 15 residues in the CDR3. The germline V and J ends were trimmed by 0 bases and 0 bases, with 9 bases remaining between them.

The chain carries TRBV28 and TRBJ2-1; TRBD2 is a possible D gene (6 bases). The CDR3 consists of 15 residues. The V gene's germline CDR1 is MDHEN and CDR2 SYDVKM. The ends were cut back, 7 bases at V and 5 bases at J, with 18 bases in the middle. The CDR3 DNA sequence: TGTGCCAGCAACCCCGGGGACTCCCTGGACAATGAGCAGTTCTTC. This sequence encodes CASNPGDSLDNEQFF.

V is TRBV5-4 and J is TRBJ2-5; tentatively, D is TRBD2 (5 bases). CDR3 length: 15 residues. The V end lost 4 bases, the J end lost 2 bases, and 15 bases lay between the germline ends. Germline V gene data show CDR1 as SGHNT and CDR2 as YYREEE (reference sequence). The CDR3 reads CASSPSGRRQETQYF. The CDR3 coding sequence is TGTGCCAGCAGCCCCTCCGGGCGGAGGCAAGAGACCCAGTACTTC.